This T cell receptor beta chain was obtained from a study of Ad26.COV2.S vaccination and SARS-CoV-2 variants (dated by TCRdb to about 2021). Study-level background: Vaccine-arm donors came from COV1001, a multicentre, randomized, double-blind, placebo-controlled phase I-IIa trial of Ad26.COV2.S in healthy adults. Ad26.COV2.S was administered intramuscularly at 5 x 10^10 or 1 x 10^11 viral particles, either as a single shot or as two shots given 56 days apart. Participants in the trial were split at random into five groups of five each, receiving low-dose or high-dose Ad26.COV2.S once or twice, or else placebo on both occasions. TCRbeta repertoire sequencing was used to assess the specificity and breadth of SARS-CoV-2-reactive T cell receptors after Ad26.COV2.S vaccination. A total of some 30 samples were included in the TCR-sequenced set, comprising around 20 Ad26.COV2.S vaccine recipients, 5 placebo recipients and 8 SARS-CoV-2 convalescent individuals. Investigators did not know the trial group allocation while performing experiments and assessing outcomes. Summary of the overall study and its limitations: After vaccination, spike-specific CD8+ and CD4+ T cell responses were reported to show substantial breadth. The study was not powered for comparison of responses between vaccine doses or regimens. Non-spike TCR breadth was comparable between vaccine and placebo recipients, consistent with the vaccine containing only spike. The authors noted that total T cell responses may have been underestimated by the TCR breadth and depth analyses. Spike-specific TCR breadth was higher in Ad26.COV2.S recipients than in placebo recipients (P = 0.0014).

A remark on this clone: The target of this receptor is not known. No qualities accompany the bases; no much larger clone lies one base away.

Via the germline V gene, CDR1 is MGHDK and CDR2 SYGVNS. The germline ends are 14 bases apart after V is trimmed by 4 bases and J by 5 bases. The CDR3 has 15 amino acids, counting the end cysteine and phenylalanine. Of the read, only the CDR3 DNA is kept; its 45 bases are in frame from base 1. TCRbeta CDR3 regions were sequenced with the immunoSEQ Assay. After extraction, genomic DNA underwent amplification by bias-controlled multiplex PCR, followed by high-throughput sequencing. Per the original workflow: To quantify the absolute abundance of every unique TCRbeta CDR3 region, sequences were collapsed and filtered. T cell fraction was estimated by normalizing TCRbeta template counts to usable DNA, which was measured by amplifying reference genes present in all nucleated cells. Repertoire TCRs were annotated as SARS-CoV-2-specific by exact matching of V gene, CDR3 amino acid sequence and J gene to a known reactive TCR set. The reference SARS-CoV-2 TCR set came from MIRA and was filtered for enrichment in COVID-19-positive ImmuneCODE repertoires, removing public or cross-reactive TCRs. Drawing on the MIRA antigens, annotated TCRs were analysed further at the level of specific ORF or position within ORF. Breadth was defined as the number of annotated unique rearrangements divided by the total number of unique productive rearrangements, and depth was defined as the summed frequency of the annotated unique rearrangements. Two-sided Wilcoxon rank-sum tests were used to compare TCR breadth between groups. Held by TCRdb, this immuneACCESS table contains in-frame sequences only and omits some clones. Under half of the omission traces to an unresolved V gene where checked; the cause of the rest is unknown. V and J calls and clone size are given by that table; D and trimming were obtained from the DNA. In all, the sample holds 400,000 to 500,000 clones, and around nine tenths of those were seen once. 3.6% of the sample lies in the top ten.

The treatment or condition label here, explained by the study, means: around 19 received Ad26.COV2.S at low or high dose, single or two shots; five or six received placebo; per-sample allocation not given. For vaccine and placebo recipients, repertoires were sequenced using samples collected on day 63 after the first injection. In Cohort 1b, about two dozen adults aged 18-55 years were enrolled at a single site in Boston, USA, between 29 July and 7 August 2020. Ad26.COV2.S was a replication-incompetent adenovirus type 26 vector expressing a prefusion-stabilized SARS-CoV-2 spike protein from the original Wuhan strain.

The rearranged segments are TRBV25-1 and TRBJ1-4, and possibly TRBD1, on 5 matching bases. The specimen comprised peripheral blood, sampled in a trial of Ad26.COV2.S vaccine versus placebo. This receptor was identified in a person aged 18-65 years who received the Ad26.COV2.S COVID-19 vaccine or a placebo. The CDR3 loop reads CASSGAGGINEKLFF. The DNA sequence is given as TGTGCCAGCAGTGGGGCGGGGGGGATCAATGAAAAACTGTTTTTT.